This T cell receptor (beta chain) was profiled in a study of radiation and T cells in renal cell carcinoma. Clones were sequenced by immunoSEQ multiplex PCR, and TCRdb holds only the in-frame ones, with some missing. Seen here are about 49,000 clones, 80% observed once, and the top ten hold 29%. Time point in this sample: blood 2 weeks post-SBRT. Indicated treatment: 15 Gy SBRT to primary tumor, nephrectomy 4 weeks later. After SBRT, blood was collected at 2 and 4 weeks, plus baseline. For this clone: Its antigen is as yet unknown.

In germline, CDR1 is MNHNY, CDR2 SVGAGI (reference sequence). J was trimmed by 13 bases and V by 6 bases; bases with no gene match: 5. The CDR3 contains 12 residues. Findings and limits, study-wide: Top tumor clonotypes rose in blood 2 weeks post-radiation, then contracted. Pretreatment tumor biopsies were lacking, so baseline clonotypes are unknown.

This receptor was taken from a woman between 70 and 85 years old with renal cell carcinoma. This material consisted of blood, taken from a patient whose treatment included radiotherapy and nephrectomy. The chain has TRBV6-6 and TRBJ2-1, with 11 positions matching TRBD2. CDR3 sequence: CASRGTSGDQFF. DNA for the CDR3: TGTGCCAGCAGGGGGACTAGCGGAGATCAGTTCTTC.